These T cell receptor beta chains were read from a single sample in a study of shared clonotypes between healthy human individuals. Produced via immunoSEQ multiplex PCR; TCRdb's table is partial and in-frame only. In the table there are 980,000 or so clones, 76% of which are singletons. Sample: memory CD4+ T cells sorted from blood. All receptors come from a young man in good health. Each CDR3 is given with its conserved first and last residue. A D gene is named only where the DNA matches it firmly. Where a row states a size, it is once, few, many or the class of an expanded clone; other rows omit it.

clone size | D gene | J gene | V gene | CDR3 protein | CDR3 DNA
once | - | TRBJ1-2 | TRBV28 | CASSSSEVDGYTF | TGTGCCAGCAGTTCCTCCGAGGTTGATGGCTACACCTTC
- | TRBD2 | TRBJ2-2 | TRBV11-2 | CASSSLAGGQIGELFF | TGTGCCAGCAGCTCCCTAGCGGGGGGGCAAATCGGGGAGCTGTTTTTT
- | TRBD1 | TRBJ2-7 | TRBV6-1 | CASSVTGQEYF | TGTGCCAGCAGTGTTACGGGACAGGAGTACTTC
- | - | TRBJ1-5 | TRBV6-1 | CASRTTGYSNQPQHF | TGTGCCAGCAGGACCACAGGGTATAGCAATCAGCCCCAGCATTTT
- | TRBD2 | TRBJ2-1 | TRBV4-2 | CASNPGTSGYNEQFF | TGTGCCAGCAACCCCGGGACTAGCGGGTACAATGAGCAGTTCTTC
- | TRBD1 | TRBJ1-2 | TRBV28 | CASSSGDRVKGYTF | TGTGCCAGCAGTTCTGGAGACAGGGTAAAGGGCTACACCTTC
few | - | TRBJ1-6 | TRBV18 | CASSPLAGRDSPLHF | TGTGCCAGCTCACCTTTAGCAGGGAGGGATTCACCCCTCCACTTT
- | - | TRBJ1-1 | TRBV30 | CAWSQVPASGTEAFF | TGTGCCTGGAGTCAAGTTCCCGCCTCGGGGACTGAAGCTTTCTTT
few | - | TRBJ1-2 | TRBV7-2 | CASSFNGGGYGYTF | TGTGCCAGCAGCTTCAACGGGGGTGGCTATGGCTACACCTTC
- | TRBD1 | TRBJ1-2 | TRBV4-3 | CASSPGGGTYGYTF | TGCGCCAGCAGCCCAGGGGGGGGAACCTATGGCTACACCTTC
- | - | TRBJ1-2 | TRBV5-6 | CASREEADYTF | TGTGCCAGCAGAGAGGAGGCAGACTACACCTTC
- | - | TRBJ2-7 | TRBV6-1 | CASRPEERSYEQYF | TGTGCCAGCAGACCCGAGGAGCGCTCCTACGAGCAGTACTTC
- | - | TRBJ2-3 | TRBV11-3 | CASSLGVSGRSTDTQYF | TGTGCCAGCAGCTTAGGGGTTAGCGGAAGAAGCACAGATACGCAGTATTTT
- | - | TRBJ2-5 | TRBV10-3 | CAIAESREETQYF | TGTGCCATCGCCGAGTCGCGGGAAGAGACCCAGTACTTC
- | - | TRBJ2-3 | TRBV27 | CASRSPSRRGSSTDTQYF | TGTGCCAGCAGATCCCCCTCGAGAAGGGGATCTAGCACAGATACGCAGTATTTT
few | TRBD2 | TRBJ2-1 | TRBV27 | CASSSWTSGPNEQFF | TGTGCCAGCAGTTCCTGGACTAGCGGGCCCAATGAGCAGTTCTTC
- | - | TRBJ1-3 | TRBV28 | CASVSGNTIYF | TGTGCCAGTGTATCTGGAAACACCATATATTTT